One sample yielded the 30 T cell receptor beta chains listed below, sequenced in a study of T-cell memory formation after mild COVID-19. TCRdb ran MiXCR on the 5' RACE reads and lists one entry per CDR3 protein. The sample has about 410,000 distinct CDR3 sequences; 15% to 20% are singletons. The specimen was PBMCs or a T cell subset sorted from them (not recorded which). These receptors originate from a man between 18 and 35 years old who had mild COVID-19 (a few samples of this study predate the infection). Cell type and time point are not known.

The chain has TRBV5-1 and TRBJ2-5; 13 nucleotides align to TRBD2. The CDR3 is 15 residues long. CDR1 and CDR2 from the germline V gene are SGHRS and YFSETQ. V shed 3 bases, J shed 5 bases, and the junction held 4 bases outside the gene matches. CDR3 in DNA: TGCGCCAGCAGCTGGGGACTAGCGGGGTCGGAGACCCAGTACTTC. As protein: CASSWGLAGSETQYF. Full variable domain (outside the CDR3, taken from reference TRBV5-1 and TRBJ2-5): KAGVTQTPRYLIKTRGQQVTLSCSPISGHRSVSWYQQTPGQGLQFLFEYFSETQRNKGNFPGRFSGRQFSNSRSEMNVSTLELGDSALYLCASSWGLAGSETQYFGPGTRLLVL.

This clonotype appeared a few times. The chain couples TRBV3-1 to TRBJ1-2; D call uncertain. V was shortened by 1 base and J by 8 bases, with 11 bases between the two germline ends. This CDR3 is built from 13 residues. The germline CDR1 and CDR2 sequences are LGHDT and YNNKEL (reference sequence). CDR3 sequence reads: CASSQAVGYGYTF. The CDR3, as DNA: TGTGCCAGCAGCCAAGCTGTGGGGTACGGCTACACCTTC.

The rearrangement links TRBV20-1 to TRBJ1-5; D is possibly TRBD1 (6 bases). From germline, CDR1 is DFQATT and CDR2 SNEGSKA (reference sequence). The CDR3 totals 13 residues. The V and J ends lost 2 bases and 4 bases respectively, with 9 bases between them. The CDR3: CSARKDRNQPQHF. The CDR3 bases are TGCAGTGCTAGAAAGGACAGAAATCAGCCCCAGCATTTT.

CDR3 DNA: TGTGCCAGCGGGGGAAGCTCCTACGAGCAGTACGTC. Amino acids: CASGGSSYEQYV. This sequence joins TRBV28 and TRBJ2-7; the D gene could be TRBD1 or TRBD2 (5 bases each). Germline lookup yields CDR1 MDHEN and CDR2 SYDVKM. The V gene lost 8 bases and the J gene lost 0 bases, with 8 bases spanning the gap. This CDR3 region has 12 residues.

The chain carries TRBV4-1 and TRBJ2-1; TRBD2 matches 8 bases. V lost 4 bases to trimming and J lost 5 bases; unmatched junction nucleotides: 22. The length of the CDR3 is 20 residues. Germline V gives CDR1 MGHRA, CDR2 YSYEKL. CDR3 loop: CASSPRPGTRGPGAHNEQFF. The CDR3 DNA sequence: TGCGCCAGCAGCCCGCGCCCCGGGACTAGAGGGCCTGGAGCTCACAATGAGCAGTTCTTC.

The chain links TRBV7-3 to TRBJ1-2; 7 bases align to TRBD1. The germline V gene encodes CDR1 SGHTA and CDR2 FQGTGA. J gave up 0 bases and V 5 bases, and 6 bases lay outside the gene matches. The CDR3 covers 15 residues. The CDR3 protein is CASSPTGVANYGYTF. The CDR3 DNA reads TGTGCCAGCAGCCCCACAGGGGTAGCTAACTATGGCTACACCTTC.

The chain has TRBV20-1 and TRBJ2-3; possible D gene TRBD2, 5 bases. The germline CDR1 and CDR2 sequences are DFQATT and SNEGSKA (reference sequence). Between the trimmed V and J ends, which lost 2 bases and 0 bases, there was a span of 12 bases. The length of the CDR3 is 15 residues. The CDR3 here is CSARRLASSTDTQYF. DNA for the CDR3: TGCAGTGCTAGACGGCTAGCCAGTAGCACAGATACGCAGTATTTT.

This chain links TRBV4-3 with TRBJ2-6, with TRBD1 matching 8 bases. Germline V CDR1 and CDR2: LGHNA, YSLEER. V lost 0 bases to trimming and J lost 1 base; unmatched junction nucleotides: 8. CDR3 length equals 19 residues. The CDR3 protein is CASSQEGTGAWSGANVLTF. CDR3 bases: TGCGCCAGCAGCCAAGAGGGGACAGGAGCTTGGTCTGGGGCCAACGTCCTGACTTTC.

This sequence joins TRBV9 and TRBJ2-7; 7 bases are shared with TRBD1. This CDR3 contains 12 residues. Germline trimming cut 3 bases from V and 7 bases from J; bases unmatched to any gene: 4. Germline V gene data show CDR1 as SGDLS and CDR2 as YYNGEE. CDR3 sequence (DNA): TGTGCCAGCAGCGATACAGGGGCAGAGCAGTACTTC. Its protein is CASSDTGAEQYF.

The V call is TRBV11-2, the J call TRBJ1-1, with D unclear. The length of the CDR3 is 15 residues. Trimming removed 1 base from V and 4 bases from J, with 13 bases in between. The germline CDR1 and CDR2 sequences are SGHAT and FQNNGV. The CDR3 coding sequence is TGTGCCAGCAGCTTAGGCGCGCTTATGGCCACTGAAGCTTTCTTT. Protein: CASSLGALMATEAFF.

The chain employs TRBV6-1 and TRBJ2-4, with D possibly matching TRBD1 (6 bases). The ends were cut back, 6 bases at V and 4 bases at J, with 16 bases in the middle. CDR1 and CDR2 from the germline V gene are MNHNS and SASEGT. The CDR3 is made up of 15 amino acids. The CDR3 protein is CASSSLGQTKNIQYF. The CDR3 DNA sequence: TGTGCCAGCAGCTCCCTAGGACAGACGAAAAACATTCAGTACTTC.

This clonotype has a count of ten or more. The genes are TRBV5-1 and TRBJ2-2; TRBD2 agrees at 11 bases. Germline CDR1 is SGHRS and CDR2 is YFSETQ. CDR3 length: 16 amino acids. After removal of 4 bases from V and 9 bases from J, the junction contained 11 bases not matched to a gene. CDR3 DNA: TGCGCCAGCAGCCCTACTAGCGGGGGATCTGCGAGGGAGCTGTTTTTT. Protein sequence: CASSPTSGGSARELFF.

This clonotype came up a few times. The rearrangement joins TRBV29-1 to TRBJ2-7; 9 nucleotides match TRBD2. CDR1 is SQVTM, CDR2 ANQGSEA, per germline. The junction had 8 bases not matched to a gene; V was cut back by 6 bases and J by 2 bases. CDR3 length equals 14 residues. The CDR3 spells CSVGASGDPYEQYF. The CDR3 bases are TGCAGCGTCGGGGCTAGCGGGGACCCCTACGAGCAGTACTTC.

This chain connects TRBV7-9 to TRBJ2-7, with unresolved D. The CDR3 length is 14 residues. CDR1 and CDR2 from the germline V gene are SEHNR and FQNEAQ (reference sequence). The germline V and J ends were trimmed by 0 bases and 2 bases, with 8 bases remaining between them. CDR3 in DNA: TGTGCCAGCAGCTTAGCGCTTAGCCCCTACGAGCAGTACTTC. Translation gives CASSLALSPYEQYF.

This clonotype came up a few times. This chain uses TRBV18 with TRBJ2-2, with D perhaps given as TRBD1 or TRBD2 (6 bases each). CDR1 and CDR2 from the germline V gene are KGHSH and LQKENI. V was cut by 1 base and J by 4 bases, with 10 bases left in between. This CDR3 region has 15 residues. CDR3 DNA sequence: TGTGCCAGCTCACCACAAGGGGGGAGCACCGGGGAGCTGTTTTTT. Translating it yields CASSPQGGSTGELFF.

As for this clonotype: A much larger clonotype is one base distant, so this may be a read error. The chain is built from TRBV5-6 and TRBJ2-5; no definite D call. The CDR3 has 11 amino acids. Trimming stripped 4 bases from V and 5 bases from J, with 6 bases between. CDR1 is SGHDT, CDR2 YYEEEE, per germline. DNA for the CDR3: TGTGCCAGCAGCCACGGGGAGACCCAGTACTTC. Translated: CASSHGETQYF.

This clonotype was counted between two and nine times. The CDR3 protein is CASSYVTGGTQYF. CDR3 nucleotide sequence: TGCGCCAGCAGCTATGTGACCGGCGGGACCCAGTACTTC. This chain joins TRBV5-1 and TRBJ2-5; no clear D. Deletions cut 3 bases from V and 7 bases from J, with 13 bases between. Per the germline V gene, CDR1 is SGHRS and CDR2 is YFSETQ. The CDR3 totals 13 residues.

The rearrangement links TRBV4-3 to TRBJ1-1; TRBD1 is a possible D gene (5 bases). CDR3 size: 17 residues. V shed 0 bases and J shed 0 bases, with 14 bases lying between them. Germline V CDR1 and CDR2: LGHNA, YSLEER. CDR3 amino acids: CASSQDEYLDMNTEAFF. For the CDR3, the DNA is TGCGCCAGCAGCCAAGATGAGTACCTGGACATGAACACTGAAGCTTTCTTT.

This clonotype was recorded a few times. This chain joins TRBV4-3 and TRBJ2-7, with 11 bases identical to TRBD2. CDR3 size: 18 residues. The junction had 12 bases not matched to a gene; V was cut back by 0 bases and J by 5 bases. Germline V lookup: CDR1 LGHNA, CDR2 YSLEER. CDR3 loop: CASSQDELAGGRGNEQYF. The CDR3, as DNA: TGCGCCAGCAGCCAAGATGAGCTAGCGGGGGGCCGAGGCAACGAGCAGTACTTC.

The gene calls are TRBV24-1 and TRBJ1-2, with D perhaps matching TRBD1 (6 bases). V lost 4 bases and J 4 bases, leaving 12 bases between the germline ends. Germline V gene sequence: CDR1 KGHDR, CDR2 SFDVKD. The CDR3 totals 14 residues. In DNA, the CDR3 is TGTGCCACCAGTGACTCCGACAGGACCTATGGCTACACCTTC. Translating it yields CATSDSDRTYGYTF.

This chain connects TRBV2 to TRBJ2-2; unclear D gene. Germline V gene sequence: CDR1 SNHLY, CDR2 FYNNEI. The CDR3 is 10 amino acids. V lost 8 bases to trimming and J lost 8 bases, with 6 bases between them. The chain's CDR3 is CASPLGELFF. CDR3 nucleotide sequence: TGTGCCAGCCCCTTGGGGGAGCTGTTTTTT.

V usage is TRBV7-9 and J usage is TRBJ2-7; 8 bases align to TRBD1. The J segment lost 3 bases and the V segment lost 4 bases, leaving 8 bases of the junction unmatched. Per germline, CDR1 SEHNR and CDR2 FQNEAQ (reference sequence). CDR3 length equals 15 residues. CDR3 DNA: TGTGCCAGCAGCTGGGGGGACAGGACGAACTACGAGCAGTACTTC. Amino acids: CASSWGDRTNYEQYF.

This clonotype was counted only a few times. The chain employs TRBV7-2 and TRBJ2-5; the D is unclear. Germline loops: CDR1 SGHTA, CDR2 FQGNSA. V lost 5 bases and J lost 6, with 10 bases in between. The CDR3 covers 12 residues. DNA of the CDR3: TGTGCCAGCAGCAATCTCGTGCAGACCCAGTACTTC. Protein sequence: CASSNLVQTQYF. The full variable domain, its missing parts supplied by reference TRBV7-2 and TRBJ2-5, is GAGVSQSPSNKVTEKGKDVELRCDPISGHTALYWYRQSLGQGLEFLIYFQGNSAPDKSGLPSDRFSAERTGGSVSTLTIQRTQQEDSAVYLCASSNLVQTQYFGPGTRLLVL.

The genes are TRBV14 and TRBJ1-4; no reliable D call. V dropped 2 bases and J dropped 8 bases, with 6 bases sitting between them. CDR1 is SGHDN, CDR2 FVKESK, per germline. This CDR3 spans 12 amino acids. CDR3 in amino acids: CASSQRREKLFF. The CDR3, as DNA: TGTGCCAGCAGCCAACGAAGGGAAAAACTGTTTTTT.

The CDR3 is CSARDRLQASHEQYF. The CDR3 nucleotides are TGCAGTGCTAGAGATCGGCTACAGGCTTCTCACGAGCAGTACTTC. The V gene is TRBV20-1, the J gene TRBJ2-7, with D perhaps TRBD1 (5 bases). Germline CDR1 and CDR2: DFQATT and SNEGSKA (reference sequence). The germline V and J ends were trimmed by 0 bases and 5 bases, with 17 bases remaining between them. The CDR3 is made up of 15 amino acids.

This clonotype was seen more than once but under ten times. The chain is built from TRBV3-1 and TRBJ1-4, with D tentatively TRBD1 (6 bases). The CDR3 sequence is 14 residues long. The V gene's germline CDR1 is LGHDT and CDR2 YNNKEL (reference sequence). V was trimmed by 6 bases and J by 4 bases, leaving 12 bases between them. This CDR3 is CASSPGTYNEKLFF. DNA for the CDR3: TGTGCCAGCAGTCCCGGGACATATAATGAAAAACTGTTTTTT. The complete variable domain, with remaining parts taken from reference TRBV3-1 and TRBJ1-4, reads DTAVSQTPKYLVTQMGNDKSIKCEQNLGHDTMYWYKQDSKKFLKIMFSYNNKELIINETVPNRFSPKSPDKAHLNLHINSLELGDSAVYFCASSPGTYNEKLFFGSGTQLSVL.

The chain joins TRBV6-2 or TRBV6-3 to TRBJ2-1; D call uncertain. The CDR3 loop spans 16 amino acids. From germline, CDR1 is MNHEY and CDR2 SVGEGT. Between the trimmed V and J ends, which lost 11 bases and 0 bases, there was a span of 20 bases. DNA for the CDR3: TGTGCCCTCACCTGGTTTAGCTTGGGCTCCTACAATGAGCAGTTCTTC. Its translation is CALTWFSLGSYNEQFF.

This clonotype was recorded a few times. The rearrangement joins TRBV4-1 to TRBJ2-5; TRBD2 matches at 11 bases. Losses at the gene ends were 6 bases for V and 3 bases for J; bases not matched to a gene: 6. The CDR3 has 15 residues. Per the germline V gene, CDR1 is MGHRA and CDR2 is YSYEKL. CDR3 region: CASSPQTSGEETQYF. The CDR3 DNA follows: TGCGCCAGCAGTCCGCAGACTAGCGGGGAAGAGACCCAGTACTTC.

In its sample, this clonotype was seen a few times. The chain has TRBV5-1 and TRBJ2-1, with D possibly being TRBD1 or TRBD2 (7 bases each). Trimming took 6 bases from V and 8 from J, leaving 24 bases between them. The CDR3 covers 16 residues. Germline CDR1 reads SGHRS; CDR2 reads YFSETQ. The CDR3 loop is CASTRRQGGAGDEQFF. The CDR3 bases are TGCGCCAGCACCCGCCGCCAGGGGGGGGCAGGGGATGAGCAGTTCTTC. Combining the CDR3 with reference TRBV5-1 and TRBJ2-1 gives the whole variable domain KAGVTQTPRYLIKTRGQQVTLSCSPISGHRSVSWYQQTPGQGLQFLFEYFSETQRNKGNFPGRFSGRQFSNSRSEMNVSTLELGDSALYLCASTRRQGGAGDEQFFGPGTRLTVL.

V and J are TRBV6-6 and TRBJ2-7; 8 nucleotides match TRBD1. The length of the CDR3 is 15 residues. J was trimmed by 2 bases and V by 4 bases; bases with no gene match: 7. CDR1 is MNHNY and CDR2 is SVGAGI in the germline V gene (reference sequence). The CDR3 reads CASSSSGTGTYEQYF. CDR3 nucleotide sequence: TGTGCCAGCAGTTCTTCCGGGACAGGAACCTACGAGCAGTACTTC.